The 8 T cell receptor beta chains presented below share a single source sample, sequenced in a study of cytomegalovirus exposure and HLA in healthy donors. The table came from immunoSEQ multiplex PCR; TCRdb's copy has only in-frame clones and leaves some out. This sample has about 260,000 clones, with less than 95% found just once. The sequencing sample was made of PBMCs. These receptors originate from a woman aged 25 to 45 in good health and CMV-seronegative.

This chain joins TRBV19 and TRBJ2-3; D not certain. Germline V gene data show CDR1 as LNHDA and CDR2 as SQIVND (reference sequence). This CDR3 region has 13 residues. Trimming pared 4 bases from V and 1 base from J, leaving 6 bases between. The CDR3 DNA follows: TGTGCCAGTAGTAGGTGGGGCACAGATACGCAGTATTTT. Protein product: CASSRWGTDTQYF.

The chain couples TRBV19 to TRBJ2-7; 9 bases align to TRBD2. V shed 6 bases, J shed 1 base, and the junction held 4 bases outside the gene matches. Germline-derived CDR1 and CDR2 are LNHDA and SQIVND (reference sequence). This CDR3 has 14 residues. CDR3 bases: TGTGCCAGTAGGCAGGCGGGAGGGTCCTACGAGCAGTACTTC. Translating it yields CASRQAGGSYEQYF.

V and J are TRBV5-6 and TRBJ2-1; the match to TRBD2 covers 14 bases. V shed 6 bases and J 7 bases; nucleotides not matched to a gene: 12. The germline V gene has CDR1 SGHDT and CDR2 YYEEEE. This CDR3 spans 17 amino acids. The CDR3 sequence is CASTKMTGLAGGNEQFF. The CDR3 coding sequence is TGTGCCAGCACCAAAATGACAGGACTAGCGGGAGGTAATGAGCAGTTCTTC.

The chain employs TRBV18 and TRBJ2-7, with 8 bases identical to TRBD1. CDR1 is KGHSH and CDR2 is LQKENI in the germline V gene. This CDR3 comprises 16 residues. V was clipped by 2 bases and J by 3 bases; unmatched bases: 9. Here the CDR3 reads CASSPASGQGIYEQYF. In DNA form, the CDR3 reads TGTGCCAGCTCACCAGCTTCCGGACAGGGAATCTACGAGCAGTACTTC.

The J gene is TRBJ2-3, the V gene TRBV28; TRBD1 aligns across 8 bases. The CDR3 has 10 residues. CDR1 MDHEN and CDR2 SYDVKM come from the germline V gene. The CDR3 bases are TGTGGTTCAGGGGGCCTGACGCAGTATTTT. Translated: CGSGGLTQYF.

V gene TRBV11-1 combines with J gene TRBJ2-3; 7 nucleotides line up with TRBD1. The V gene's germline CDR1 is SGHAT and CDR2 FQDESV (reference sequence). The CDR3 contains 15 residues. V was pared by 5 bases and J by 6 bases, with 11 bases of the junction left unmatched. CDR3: CASSPDRQGADTQYF. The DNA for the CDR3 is TGTGCCAGCAGCCCCGATCGACAGGGCGCGGATACGCAGTATTTT. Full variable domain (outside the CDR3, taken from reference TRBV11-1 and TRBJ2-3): EAEVAQSPRYKITEKSQAVAFWCDPISGHATLYWYRQILGQGPELLVQFQDESVVDDSQLPKDRFSAERLKGVDSTLKIQPAELGDSAMYLCASSPDRQGADTQYFGPGTRLTVL.

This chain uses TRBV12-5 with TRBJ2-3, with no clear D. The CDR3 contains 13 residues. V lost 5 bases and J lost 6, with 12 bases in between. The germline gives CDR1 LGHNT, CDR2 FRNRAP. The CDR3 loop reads CASGPSGRDTQYF. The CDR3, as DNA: TGTGCTAGTGGTCCCTCCGGGCGGGATACGCAGTATTTT.

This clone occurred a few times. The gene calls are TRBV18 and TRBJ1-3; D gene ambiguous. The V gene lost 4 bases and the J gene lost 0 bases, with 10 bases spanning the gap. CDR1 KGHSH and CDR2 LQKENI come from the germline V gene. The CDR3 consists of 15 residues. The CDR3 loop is CASSLNMPSGNTIYF. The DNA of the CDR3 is TGTGCCAGCTCACTCAACATGCCCTCTGGAAACACCATATATTTT. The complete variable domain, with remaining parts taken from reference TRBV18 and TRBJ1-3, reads NAGVMQNPRHLVRRRGQEARLRCSPMKGHSHVYWYRQLPEEGLKFMVYLQKENIIDESGMPKERFSAEFPKEGPSILRIQQVVRGDSAAYFCASSLNMPSGNTIYFGEGSWLTVV.